The T cell receptor (beta chain) under discussion was sequenced for a study of PD-L1 blockade in urothelial cancer. Study-level background: Each patient had 0 to 3 earlier chemotherapy regimens. Blood analysis took place 3 weeks (second dose) and 6 weeks after treatment start. T cells numbered a median of 141,255 in the blood samples.

V was clipped by 4 bases and J by 7 bases; unmatched bases: 17. CDR3 length: 16 residues. Looked up from germline, CDR1 is SGDLS and CDR2 is YYNGEE. Some clones are missing from TCRdb's copy, which holds only in-frame ones; the method was immunoSEQ multiplex PCR. The sample lists about 88,000 clones; roughly 90% were seen once. This TCR was recovered from a man aged 55 to 70 with urothelial cancer. The specimen comprised PBMCs, sampled around atezolizumab (anti-PD-L1) treatment. This chain links TRBV9 with TRBJ2-7, with TRBD2 matching 7 bases. The CDR3 loop reads CASSPEVGGRIQEQYF. The CDR3 DNA reads TGTGCCAGCAGCCCCGAGGTGGGCGGGAGAATACAAGAGCAGTACTTC.